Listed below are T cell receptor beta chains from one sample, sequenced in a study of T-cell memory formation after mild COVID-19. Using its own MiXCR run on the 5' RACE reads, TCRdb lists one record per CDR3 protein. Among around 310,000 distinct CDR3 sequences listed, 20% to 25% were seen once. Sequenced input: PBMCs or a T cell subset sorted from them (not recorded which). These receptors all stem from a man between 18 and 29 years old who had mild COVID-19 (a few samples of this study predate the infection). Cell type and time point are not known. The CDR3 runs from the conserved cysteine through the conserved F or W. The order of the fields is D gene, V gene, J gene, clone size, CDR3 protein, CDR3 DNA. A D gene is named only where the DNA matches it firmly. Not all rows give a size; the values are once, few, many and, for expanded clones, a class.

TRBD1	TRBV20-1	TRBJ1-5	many	CSAPPGTGGPQPQHF	TGCAGTGCTCCCCCCGGGACAGGGGGCCCTCAGCCCCAGCATTTT
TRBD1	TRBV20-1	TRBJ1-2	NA	CSASSGQGPANYGYTF	TGCAGTGCTAGTTCGGGACAGGGCCCAGCTAACTATGGCTACACCTTC
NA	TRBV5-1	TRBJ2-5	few	CASSRWTGQETQYF	TGCGCCAGCAGCAGGTGGACGGGCCAAGAGACCCAGTACTTC
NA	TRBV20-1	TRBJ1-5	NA	CSAPRGQGSNQPQHF	TGCAGTGCTCCCCGGGGCCAGGGGAGCAATCAGCCCCAGCATTTT
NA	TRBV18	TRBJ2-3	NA	CASSDGTAEADTQYF	TGTGCCAGCTCAGACGGGACCGCGGAGGCAGATACGCAGTATTTT
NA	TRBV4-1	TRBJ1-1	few	CASSGMQGDTEAFF	TGCGCCAGCAGCGGTATGCAGGGAGACACTGAAGCTTTCTTT
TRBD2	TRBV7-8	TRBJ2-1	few	CASSLKAGSWFF	TGTGCCAGCAGCTTAAAAGCGGGAAGTTGGTTCTTC
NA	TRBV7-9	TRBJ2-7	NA	CASSPPTSYEQYF	TGTGCCAGCAGCCCCCCTACCTCCTACGAGCAGTACTTC
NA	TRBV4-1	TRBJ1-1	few	CASSQGGDAFF	TGCGCCAGCAGCCAGGGGGGGGACGCTTTCTTT
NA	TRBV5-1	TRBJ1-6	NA	CASSEDGRRSPLHF	TGCGCCAGCAGCGAGGACGGACGGAGGTCACCCCTCCACTTT
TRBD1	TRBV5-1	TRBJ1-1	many	CASSFTRTGDTEAFF	TGCGCCAGCAGCTTCACCCGGACAGGGGATACTGAAGCTTTCTTT
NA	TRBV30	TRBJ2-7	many	CAWGDAYEQYF	TGTGCCTGGGGGGACGCCTACGAGCAGTACTTC
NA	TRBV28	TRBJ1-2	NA	CAIGQNYGYTF	TGTGCCATCGGACAGAACTATGGCTACACCTTC
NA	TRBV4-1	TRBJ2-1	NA	CASSPRAGGRLDYNEQFF	TGCGCCAGCAGCCCCCGCGCTGGGGGGCGTCTCGACTACAATGAGCAGTTCTTC
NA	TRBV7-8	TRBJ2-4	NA	CASSLRAVGVVNIQYF	TGTGCCAGCAGCTTGAGGGCGGTTGGGGTTGTCAACATTCAGTACTTC
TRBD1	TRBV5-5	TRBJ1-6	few	CASSLGLRDRVSGNSPLHF	TGTGCCAGCAGCTTGGGGCTTCGGGACAGGGTCAGTGGCAATTCACCCCTCCACTTT
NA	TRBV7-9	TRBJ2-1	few	CASGTGSNEQFF	TGTGCCAGCGGAACAGGGTCCAATGAGCAGTTCTTC
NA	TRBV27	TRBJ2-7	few	CASSFDMPGFYEQYF	TGTGCCAGCAGTTTTGACATGCCCGGCTTCTACGAGCAGTACTTC
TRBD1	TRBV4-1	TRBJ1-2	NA	CARRRTGRGGGYTF	TGCGCCAGACGGAGGACAGGGAGAGGAGGTGGCTACACCTTC
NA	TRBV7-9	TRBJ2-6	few	CASRSDRLSSANVLTF	TGTGCCAGCAGATCAGACAGGTTAAGCTCGGCCAACGTCCTGACTTTC
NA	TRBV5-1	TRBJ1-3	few	CASSLASGPTSGNTIYF	TGCGCCAGCAGCTTGGCTTCAGGGCCAACTTCTGGAAACACCATATATTTT
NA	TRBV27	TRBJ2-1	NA	CASRAGHPYNEQFF	TGTGCCAGCAGAGCGGGACACCCCTACAATGAGCAGTTCTTC
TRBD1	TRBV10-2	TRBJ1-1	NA	CASSRGQGGSTEAFF	TGCGCCAGCAGCCGAGGACAGGGCGGGAGCACTGAAGCTTTCTTT
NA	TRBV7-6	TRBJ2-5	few	CASSSGQKTQYF	TGTGCCAGCAGCTCGGGCCAGAAGACCCAGTACTTC